A selection of T cell receptor beta chains follows, all from one sample in a study of blood T cell repertoires in COVID-19. Assay used: immunoSEQ multiplex PCR; TCRdb lists only in-frame clones, some missing. Of 70,000 to 80,000 clones listed, more than 75% are singletons. Sequenced material: peripheral blood. The receptors derive from a human donor in a cohort sampled during active COVID-19. The CDR3 runs from the conserved cysteine through the conserved F or W. D genes are given only for firm matches. A clone size is listed for some rows: how often the clone was seen (once, few, many), or a class if it is expanded.

CDR3aa: CASSPTPGQGTREQYF
CDR3nt: TGTGCCAGCAGCCCAACACCGGGACAGGGGACGCGGGAGCAGTACTTC
d_gene: TRBD1
j_gene: TRBJ2-7
v_gene: TRBV14
abundance: -

CDR3aa: CASATGTGNNEQFF
CDR3nt: TGTGCCAGCGCTACCGGGACAGGTAACAATGAGCAGTTCTTC
d_gene: TRBD1
j_gene: TRBJ2-1
v_gene: TRBV6-6
abundance: once

CDR3aa: CASRGQGQPNEKLFF
CDR3nt: TGTGCCAGCAGGGGACAGGGACAGCCTAATGAAAAACTGTTTTTT
d_gene: TRBD1
j_gene: TRBJ1-4
v_gene: TRBV2
abundance: -

CDR3aa: CASRYGLSAYEQYF
CDR3nt: TGTGCCAGCCGCTATGGACTATCGGCCTACGAGCAGTACTTC
d_gene: -
j_gene: TRBJ2-7
v_gene: TRBV28
abundance: -

CDR3aa: CASRAGGNSGANVLTF
CDR3nt: TGTGCCAGCAGAGCGGGGGGGAACTCTGGGGCCAACGTCCTGACTTTC
d_gene: TRBD2
j_gene: TRBJ2-6
v_gene: TRBV27
abundance: -

CDR3aa: CASSYPVQGLAGSEQYF
CDR3nt: TGTGCCAGCAGTTACCCCGTACAGGGACTAGCGGGGTCCGAGCAGTACTTC
d_gene: TRBD2
j_gene: TRBJ2-7
v_gene: TRBV6-2/TRBV6-3
abundance: -

CDR3aa: CASSLEGEGYEQYF
CDR3nt: TGCGCCAGCAGCTTGGAAGGGGAAGGGTACGAGCAGTACTTC
d_gene: -
j_gene: TRBJ2-7
v_gene: TRBV5-1
abundance: -

CDR3aa: CASRERQANQPQHF
CDR3nt: TGTGCCAGCAGGGAAAGACAGGCCAATCAGCCCCAGCATTTT
d_gene: -
j_gene: TRBJ1-5
v_gene: TRBV2
abundance: -

CDR3aa: CASSLVVSWTGERDTQYF
CDR3nt: TGTGCCAGCAGCTTAGTGGTCTCATGGACAGGCGAGAGAGATACGCAGTATTTT
d_gene: TRBD1
j_gene: TRBJ2-3
v_gene: TRBV7-2
abundance: -

CDR3aa: CASSPPSGGGPYNEQFF
CDR3nt: TGTGCCAGCAGCCCCCCGTCCGGGGGTGGACCCTACAATGAGCAGTTCTTC
d_gene: -
j_gene: TRBJ2-1
v_gene: TRBV7-2
abundance: -

CDR3aa: CASSTSDHYNEQFF
CDR3nt: TGTGCCAGTAGCACTAGCGATCATTACAATGAGCAGTTCTTC
d_gene: TRBD2
j_gene: TRBJ2-1
v_gene: TRBV19
abundance: -

CDR3aa: CASSSGQPHTDTQYF
CDR3nt: TGTGCCAGCAGCTCGGGACAACCCCACACAGATACGCAGTATTTT
d_gene: -
j_gene: TRBJ2-3
v_gene: TRBV7-2
abundance: few

CDR3aa: CASSPGQGELYTEAFF
CDR3nt: TGCGCCAGCAGCCCCGGACAGGGAGAGTTGTACACTGAAGCTTTCTTT
d_gene: TRBD1
j_gene: TRBJ1-1
v_gene: TRBV5-1
abundance: -

CDR3aa: CSVRQLLATEAFF
CDR3nt: TGCAGCGTCAGACAGCTTCTGGCCACTGAAGCTTTCTTT
d_gene: -
j_gene: TRBJ1-1
v_gene: TRBV29-1
abundance: -

CDR3aa: CASSLGNRQGTGELFF
CDR3nt: TGTGCCAGCAGCTTGGGGAACAGGCAGGGGACCGGGGAGCTGTTTTTT
d_gene: -
j_gene: TRBJ2-2
v_gene: TRBV5-4
abundance: -

CDR3aa: CASSSPGSTDTQYF
CDR3nt: TGTGCCAGCAGTTCGCCCGGTAGCACAGATACGCAGTATTTT
d_gene: -
j_gene: TRBJ2-3
v_gene: TRBV6-5
abundance: once

CDR3aa: CASSLSAQIAKNIQYF
CDR3nt: TGTGCCAGCAGCTTATCCGCCCAGATAGCCAAAAACATTCAGTACTTC
d_gene: -
j_gene: TRBJ2-4
v_gene: TRBV11-2
abundance: -

CDR3aa: CASNTGDYSYEQYF
CDR3nt: TGTGCCTCCAATACAGGGGATTACTCCTACGAGCAGTACTTC
d_gene: TRBD1
j_gene: TRBJ2-7
v_gene: TRBV30
abundance: -

CDR3aa: CASSQGTGGYYEQYF
CDR3nt: TGTGCCAGCAGCCAAGGGACAGGGGGCTACTACGAGCAGTACTTC
d_gene: TRBD1
j_gene: TRBJ2-7
v_gene: TRBV3-1/TRBV3-2
abundance: -

CDR3aa: CSVARGSNTGELFF
CDR3nt: TGCAGCGTTGCTAGGGGCTCGAACACCGGGGAGCTGTTTTTT
d_gene: -
j_gene: TRBJ2-2
v_gene: TRBV29-1
abundance: -

CDR3aa: CASSITGSRAPEQFF
CDR3nt: TGTGCCAGTAGTATAACAGGCTCCCGGGCCCCTGAGCAGTTCTTC
d_gene: -
j_gene: TRBJ2-1
v_gene: TRBV19
abundance: -

CDR3aa: CASSYTGNYGYTF
CDR3nt: TGTGCCAGCAGCTACACAGGGAACTATGGCTACACCTTC
d_gene: -
j_gene: TRBJ1-2
v_gene: TRBV6-5
abundance: many

CDR3aa: CASSPDRTNEKLFF
CDR3nt: TGTGCCAGCTCGCCGGACAGGACAAATGAAAAACTGTTTTTT
d_gene: TRBD1
j_gene: TRBJ1-4
v_gene: TRBV18
abundance: few

CDR3aa: CASNQNTGVNTEAFF
CDR3nt: TGCGCCAGCAACCAGAACACAGGGGTGAACACTGAAGCTTTCTTT
d_gene: TRBD1
j_gene: TRBJ1-1
v_gene: TRBV5-1
abundance: -

CDR3aa: CATSDELNEQFF
CDR3nt: TGTGCCACCAGTGATGAGCTCAATGAGCAGTTCTTC
d_gene: -
j_gene: TRBJ2-1
v_gene: TRBV24-1
abundance: -

CDR3aa: CASSSTRTGGYTDTQYF
CDR3nt: TGTGCCAGCAGCTCAACTAGGACGGGGGGATACACAGATACGCAGTATTTT
d_gene: TRBD2
j_gene: TRBJ2-3
v_gene: TRBV11-2
abundance: -

CDR3aa: CSVPGRGREGNTEAFF
CDR3nt: TGCAGCGTCCCCGGCAGGGGGCGCGAGGGGAACACTGAAGCTTTCTTT
d_gene: TRBD1
j_gene: TRBJ1-1
v_gene: TRBV29-1
abundance: -

CDR3aa: CASSPDRGNTGELFF
CDR3nt: TGTGCCAGCAGCCCGGACAGGGGGAACACCGGGGAGCTGTTTTTT
d_gene: TRBD1
j_gene: TRBJ2-2
v_gene: TRBV11-3
abundance: -

CDR3aa: CAPRGGFAFSVTTEAFF
CDR3nt: TGTGCCCCCCGGGGGGGGTTTGCTTTCTCTGTGACCACTGAAGCTTTCTTT
d_gene: -
j_gene: TRBJ1-1
v_gene: TRBV19
abundance: -

CDR3aa: CASSISYGQTEAFF
CDR3nt: TGTGCCAGCAGCATTTCGTATGGACAGACTGAAGCTTTCTTT
d_gene: -
j_gene: TRBJ1-1
v_gene: TRBV21-1
abundance: once

CDR3aa: CASSVDAGTGGGGYTF
CDR3nt: TGTGCCAGCAGCGTAGACGCCGGGACAGGGGGGGGTGGCTACACCTTC
d_gene: TRBD1
j_gene: TRBJ1-2
v_gene: TRBV9
abundance: -

CDR3aa: CASSEDGDRGYEQYF
CDR3nt: TGTGCCAGCAGTGAAGATGGGGACAGGGGCTACGAGCAGTACTTC
d_gene: TRBD1
j_gene: TRBJ2-7
v_gene: TRBV25-1
abundance: medium-sized

CDR3aa: CASTELALNTEAFF
CDR3nt: TGTGCCAGCACCGAACTCGCCCTGAACACTGAAGCTTTCTTT
d_gene: -
j_gene: TRBJ1-1
v_gene: TRBV6-6
abundance: -

CDR3aa: CASSFSQVYNEQFF
CDR3nt: TGCGCCAGCAGCTTTAGTCAGGTTTACAATGAGCAGTTCTTC
d_gene: -
j_gene: TRBJ2-1
v_gene: TRBV5-1
abundance: -

CDR3aa: CASWRGTGYREQYF
CDR3nt: TGTGCCAGCTGGAGGGGGACAGGGTATCGTGAGCAGTACTTC
d_gene: TRBD1
j_gene: TRBJ2-7
v_gene: TRBV6-5
abundance: once

CDR3aa: CASSLNTDTQYF
CDR3nt: TGTGCCAGTAGTCTGAACACGGATACGCAGTATTTT
d_gene: -
j_gene: TRBJ2-3
v_gene: TRBV19
abundance: -

CDR3aa: CASSPGGGNQPQHF
CDR3nt: TGTGCCAGCTCACCAGGAGGCGGCAATCAGCCCCAGCATTTT
d_gene: -
j_gene: TRBJ1-5
v_gene: TRBV18
abundance: -

CDR3aa: CASSLTGGNTEAFF
CDR3nt: TGCGCCAGCAGCTTAACAGGCGGGAACACTGAAGCTTTCTTT
d_gene: -
j_gene: TRBJ1-1
v_gene: TRBV5-1
abundance: -

CDR3aa: CASSPPWTGRYEQYF
CDR3nt: TGTGCCAGCAGCCCCCCATGGACAGGGCGCTACGAGCAGTACTTC
d_gene: TRBD1
j_gene: TRBJ2-7
v_gene: TRBV7-6
abundance: -

CDR3aa: CASSPPPSHSASYEQYF
CDR3nt: TGCGCCAGCAGCCCACCACCGTCCCACAGTGCCTCCTACGAGCAGTACTTC
d_gene: -
j_gene: TRBJ2-7
v_gene: TRBV4-3
abundance: -

CDR3aa: CASSPGLAGATDTQYF
CDR3nt: TGTGCCAGCAGCCCCGGACTAGCGGGGGCTACAGATACGCAGTATTTT
d_gene: TRBD2
j_gene: TRBJ2-3
v_gene: TRBV7-2
abundance: -

CDR3aa: CASSPNLETQYF
CDR3nt: TGCGCCAGCAGTCCTAACTTGGAGACCCAGTACTTC
d_gene: -
j_gene: TRBJ2-5
v_gene: TRBV5-1
abundance: -

CDR3aa: CASSWETGNYGYTF
CDR3nt: TGCGCCAGCAGCTGGGAAACAGGGAACTATGGCTACACCTTC
d_gene: -
j_gene: TRBJ1-2
v_gene: TRBV5-1
abundance: -

CDR3aa: CASSLAGTGGGNTIYF
CDR3nt: TGTGCCAGCAGCTTGGCCGGGACAGGGGGAGGAAACACCATATATTTT
d_gene: TRBD1
j_gene: TRBJ1-3
v_gene: TRBV5-5
abundance: -

CDR3aa: CASSIGRGNTEAFF
CDR3nt: TGTGCCAGTAGTATAGGCAGGGGCAACACTGAAGCTTTCTTT
d_gene: -
j_gene: TRBJ1-1
v_gene: TRBV19
abundance: -

CDR3aa: CASSGLRGPQPQHF
CDR3nt: TGTGCCAGCAGCGGCCTCAGGGGCCCACAGCCCCAGCATTTT
d_gene: -
j_gene: TRBJ1-5
v_gene: TRBV7-9
abundance: -

CDR3aa: CASSGAGRSYNEQFF
CDR3nt: TGTGCCAGCAGTGGGGCGGGGCGCTCCTACAATGAGCAGTTCTTC
d_gene: -
j_gene: TRBJ2-1
v_gene: TRBV6-6
abundance: -

CDR3aa: CASKTGTGAAYGYTF
CDR3nt: TGTGCCAGCAAGACGGGGACAGGGGCTGCCTATGGCTACACCTTC
d_gene: TRBD1
j_gene: TRBJ1-2
v_gene: TRBV2
abundance: -

CDR3aa: CASRMATGNTIYF
CDR3nt: TGTGCCAGCAGAATGGCCACTGGAAACACCATATATTTT
d_gene: -
j_gene: TRBJ1-3
v_gene: TRBV7-2
abundance: -

CDR3aa: CASSGQGGFQPQHF
CDR3nt: TGTGCCAGTTCGGGACAGGGAGGGTTTCAGCCCCAGCATTTT
d_gene: TRBD1
j_gene: TRBJ1-5
v_gene: TRBV19
abundance: -

CDR3aa: CASSRGRQGLNTEAFF
CDR3nt: TGTGCCAGCAGTCGAGGACGACAGGGATTGAACACTGAAGCTTTCTTT
d_gene: TRBD1
j_gene: TRBJ1-1
v_gene: TRBV27
abundance: -

CDR3aa: CASSQNSGAPYNEQFF
CDR3nt: TGTGCCAGCAGCCAGAACAGTGGGGCACCCTACAATGAGCAGTTCTTC
d_gene: -
j_gene: TRBJ2-1
v_gene: TRBV3-1/TRBV3-2
abundance: -

CDR3aa: CASRRRGVYNEQFF
CDR3nt: TGTGCCAGCAGGCGACGGGGTGTCTACAATGAGCAGTTCTTC
d_gene: -
j_gene: TRBJ2-1
v_gene: TRBV2
abundance: -

CDR3aa: CASSSPFRGFTEAFF
CDR3nt: TGTGCCAGCAGTTCGCCTTTCAGGGGTTTCACTGAAGCTTTCTTT
d_gene: -
j_gene: TRBJ1-1
v_gene: TRBV6-6
abundance: -

CDR3aa: CATSDPGQGAGELFF
CDR3nt: TGTGCCACCAGTGACCCGGGACAGGGGGCCGGGGAGCTGTTTTTT
d_gene: TRBD1
j_gene: TRBJ2-2
v_gene: TRBV24-1
abundance: -

CDR3aa: CASSQNLGGTEAFF
CDR3nt: TGTGCCAGCAGCCAAAACCTTGGAGGCACTGAAGCTTTCTTT
d_gene: -
j_gene: TRBJ1-1
v_gene: TRBV3-1/TRBV3-2
abundance: few

CDR3aa: CASSLVPNEQYF
CDR3nt: TGCGCCAGCAGCTTGGTCCCCAACGAGCAGTACTTC
d_gene: -
j_gene: TRBJ2-7
v_gene: TRBV5-1
abundance: once

CDR3aa: CAIRQNYGYTF
CDR3nt: TGTGCCATACGACAGAACTATGGCTACACCTTC
d_gene: -
j_gene: TRBJ1-2
v_gene: TRBV6-5
abundance: -

CDR3aa: CASSYRAGIGPQHF
CDR3nt: TGTGCCAGCAGTTACCGGGCGGGGATAGGGCCCCAGCATTTT
d_gene: -
j_gene: TRBJ1-5
v_gene: TRBV6-2/TRBV6-3
abundance: -